The table lists the clone carrying this T cell receptor beta chain with a few counts. These data come from a study of blood T cell repertoires in COVID-19. Whole-study context: From T cells, B-cell-depleted T cells, or PBMCs came the material, which was cDNA or gDNA.

Per the original data handling: Amplification of reference gene primers provided the estimated nucleated cell counts. The method was immunoSEQ multiplex PCR; TCRdb's version includes in-frame clones alone and lacks a portion of them. V and J calls and clone size are copied from that table; D and trimming were computed from the DNA. Of approximately 110,000 clones listed, over 65% are singletons. From germline, CDR1 is SGHAT and CDR2 FQNNGV. Trimming removed 6 bases at V and 4 bases at J, with 10 bases between. This CDR3 is 14 amino acids long. The chain combines TRBV11-2 with TRBJ2-6; unclear D gene. This sequence originates from a woman aged 40 to 50 with acute or convalescent COVID-19. Source material: peripheral blood. CDR3 bases: TGTGCCAGCAGGGCACGTTGGGGGGCCAACGTCCTGACTTTC. It encodes CASRARWGANVLTF.